The 26 T cell receptor beta chains listed next were all sequenced from one sample in a study of cytomegalovirus exposure and HLA in healthy donors. Amplification used 60 Vbeta primers and 13 Jbeta primers. Clones were sequenced by immunoSEQ multiplex PCR, and TCRdb holds only the in-frame ones, with some missing. The sample carries about 160,000 clones, around 80% recorded once. Sample: PBMCs. These receptors came from a man aged 35-49 years in good health and CMV-seronegative.

The chain employs TRBV4-1 and TRBJ1-4; 8 bases are a match to TRBD1. The ends lost 1 base at V and 5 bases at J; junction bases unmatched: 6. The germline gives CDR1 MGHRA, CDR2 YSYEKL. The CDR3 length is 16 residues. CDR3 nucleotides: TGCGCCAGCAGCCAAGGCCCCGCAGGGGGCAATGAAAAACTGTTTTTT. Translated: CASSQGPAGGNEKLFF.

The chain uses TRBV30 and TRBJ1-2, with D unresolved. In germline, CDR1 is GTSNPN, CDR2 SVGIG (reference sequence). CDR3 length equals 14 residues. The V gene lost 4 bases and the J gene lost 6 bases, with 18 bases spanning the gap. The CDR3, as DNA: TGTGCCTGGATAAACGGGGAGGAGAGTCATGGCTACACCTTC. Its translation: CAWINGEESHGYTF.

The chain uses TRBV7-9 and TRBJ1-5; 8 positions match TRBD1. The length of the CDR3 is 17 residues. V shed 0 bases and J 5 bases; nucleotides not matched to a gene: 9. In germline, CDR1 is SEHNR, CDR2 FQNEAQ (reference sequence). In nucleotides, the CDR3 is TGTGCCAGCAGCTTAGCGCGGCGACAGGGGAAATATCAGCCCCAGCATTTT. It encodes CASSLARRQGKYQPQHF.

CDR3 protein: CASSLSFGGTYEQYF. For the CDR3, the DNA is TGTGCCAGCAGTTTAAGTTTCGGCGGGACCTACGAGCAGTACTTC. The chain carries TRBV27 and TRBJ2-7; D is possibly TRBD2 (6 bases). CDR1 is MNHEY and CDR2 is SMNVEV in the germline V gene (reference sequence). The CDR3 runs 15 residues. Trimming pared 2 bases from V and 2 bases from J, leaving 13 bases between.

V gene TRBV6-6 combines with J gene TRBJ2-4, with TRBD1 matching 7 bases. Trimming removed 4 bases from V and 8 bases from J; junction bases left unmatched: 11. The germline V gene has CDR1 MNHNY and CDR2 SVGAGI (reference sequence). CDR3 size: 15 residues. The CDR3 bases are TGTGCCAGCAGTTCCAAACCTGACAGGGCGGACATTCAGTACTTC. Translation: CASSSKPDRADIQYF.

The CDR3 is CASSSPPGEQYF. The CDR3, as DNA: TGTGCCAGCAGTTCCCCACCGGGCGAGCAGTACTTC. This chain connects TRBV27 to TRBJ2-7; D uncertain. Per germline, CDR1 MNHEY and CDR2 SMNVEV (reference sequence). The CDR3 length is 12 residues. Trimming cost V 4 bases and J 6 bases, with 10 bases left between them.

The chain couples TRBV7-9 to TRBJ2-1, with TRBD2 identical over 9 bases. The length of the CDR3 is 16 residues. The V segment lost 6 bases and the J segment 10 bases; nucleotides outside the gene matches: 16. Germline loops: CDR1 SEHNR, CDR2 FQNEAQ (reference sequence). CDR3 nucleotides: TGTGCCAGCAGGCGACCAATGCGGGAGGGTACGCAGGAGCAGTTCTTC. Amino acids: CASRRPMREGTQEQFF.

The J gene is TRBJ1-1, the V gene TRBV19; 7 positions match TRBD1. J was trimmed by 5 bases and V by 9 bases; bases with no gene match: 9. Germline-derived CDR1 and CDR2 are LNHDA and SQIVND (reference sequence). The CDR3 is 13 residues long. CDR3 region: CASRGVKGTEAFF. CDR3 bases: TGTGCCAGCAGGGGGGTCAAGGGGACTGAAGCTTTCTTT.

This clone was picked up one time. The V call is TRBV5-8, the J call TRBJ2-1; the match to TRBD1 covers 7 bases. J was trimmed by 8 bases and V by 3 bases; bases with no gene match: 11. This CDR3 has 15 residues. Germline V gives CDR1 SGHTS, CDR2 YDEGEE. CDR3 in amino acids: CASSSGQNWRHEQFF. In nucleotides, the CDR3 is TGTGCCAGCAGCTCGGGACAGAACTGGAGGCATGAGCAGTTCTTC. The full variable domain, its missing parts supplied by reference TRBV5-8 and TRBJ2-1, is EAGVTQSPTHLIKTRGQQATLRCSPISGHTSVYWYQQALGLGLQFLLWYDEGEERNRGNFPPRFSGRQFPNYSSELNVNALELEDSALYLCASSSGQNWRHEQFFGPGTRLTVL.

This chain joins TRBV6-5 and TRBJ1-1, with TRBD1 matching over 7 bases. Per germline, CDR1 MNHEY and CDR2 SVGAGI. The trim removed 5 bases at V and 0 bases at J, leaving 3 bases unmatched. This CDR3 has 14 amino acids. DNA of the CDR3: TGTGCCAGCAGTAAGGGGGCCATGAACACTGAAGCTTTCTTT. Translated: CASSKGAMNTEAFF.

The chain employs TRBV19 and TRBJ1-2, with a tentative D call TRBD1 (6 bases). Germline V gene sequence: CDR1 LNHDA, CDR2 SQIVND (reference sequence). The CDR3 loop spans 15 amino acids. Trimming left V 7 bases short and J 7 bases short, with 22 bases between. CDR3 loop: CASTPGAMGPRGYTF. CDR3 nucleotide sequence: TGTGCCAGTACCCCAGGGGCAATGGGGCCTCGTGGCTACACCTTC.

This clone occurred a few times. CDR3 sequence reads: CASSPLPNRGDTQYF. The CDR3 DNA is TGTGCCAGCTCACCCCTCCCTAATAGGGGAGATACGCAGTATTTT. The J gene is TRBJ2-3, the V gene TRBV18; tentatively, D is TRBD1 (5 bases). V was clipped by 3 bases and J by 5 bases, with 15 bases between them. The germline CDR1 and CDR2 sequences are KGHSH and LQKENI. This CDR3 is built from 15 residues.

The J gene is TRBJ2-1, the V gene TRBV5-8, with 7 bases identical to TRBD2. V gave up 1 base and J gave up 7 bases; unmatched junction bases: 14. Germline-derived CDR1 and CDR2 are SGHTS and YDEGEE. This CDR3 is built from 17 residues. The CDR3 spells CASSLYLAGAVGNEQFF. For the CDR3, the DNA is TGTGCCAGCAGCTTGTATCTGGCGGGAGCGGTGGGGAATGAGCAGTTCTTC.

This chain connects TRBV11-2 to TRBJ2-1; maybe TRBD2 (6 bases). V was clipped by 5 bases and J by 8 bases, with 19 bases between them. The CDR3 contains 15 residues. Germline V CDR1 and CDR2: SGHAT, FQNNGV. The CDR3 sequence is CASSEKAGRLDEQFF. CDR3 sequence (DNA): TGTGCCAGCAGCGAAAAGGCGGGGCGCCTGGATGAGCAGTTCTTC. Full variable domain (remainder filled in from reference TRBV11-2 and TRBJ2-1): EAGVAQSPRYKIIEKRQSVAFWCNPISGHATLYWYQQILGQGPKLLIQFQNNGVVDDSQLPKDRFSAERLKGVDSTLKIQPAKLEDSAVYLCASSEKAGRLDEQFFGPGTRLTVL.

The chain recombines TRBV7-9 with TRBJ2-3; D is possibly TRBD2 (5 bases). The CDR3 sequence is 14 residues long. V was clipped by 5 bases and J by 2 bases, with 11 bases between them. Germline V gives CDR1 SEHNR, CDR2 FQNEAQ (reference sequence). In nucleotides, the CDR3 is TGTGCCAGCAGCGCTGGACTGCCCACAGATACGCAGTATTTT. Translation gives CASSAGLPTDTQYF.

The chain links TRBV6-5 to TRBJ2-5; possibly TRBD2 for D (5 bases). The CDR3 consists of 15 residues. Trimming removed 5 bases from V and 5 bases from J, with 18 bases in between. Germline V gene lookup returns CDR1 MNHEY and CDR2 SVGAGI. CDR3 sequence (DNA): TGTGCCAGCAGTCCCCAGGCGCGGGCCGAGGAGACCCAGTACTTC. Translation gives CASSPQARAEETQYF.

V is TRBV5-6 and J is TRBJ2-1, with D perhaps matching TRBD1 (5 bases). V was shortened by 4 bases and J by 4 bases, with 12 bases between the two germline ends. Looked up from germline, CDR1 is SGHDT and CDR2 is YYEEEE. The CDR3 length is 14 residues. CDR3: CASSPRVVYNEQFF. The CDR3 DNA is TGTGCCAGCAGCCCCAGGGTCGTTTACAATGAGCAGTTCTTC. The whole variable domain, remainder taken from reference TRBV5-6 and TRBJ2-1, is DAGVTQSPTHLIKTRGQQVTLRCSPKSGHDTVSWYQQALGQGPQFIFQYYEEEERQRGNFPDRFSGHQFPNYSSELNVNALLLGDSALYLCASSPRVVYNEQFFGPGTRLTVL.

The chain couples TRBV29-1 to TRBJ2-3; maybe TRBD1 (6 bases). The CDR3 contains 15 residues. V lost 6 bases and J 0 bases, leaving 16 bases between the germline ends. Germline V lookup: CDR1 SQVTM, CDR2 ANQGSEA. This chain's CDR3 is CSVLVGGTSTDTQYF. DNA of the CDR3: TGCAGCGTACTGGTAGGGGGAACTAGCACAGATACGCAGTATTTT.

V and J are TRBV28 and TRBJ2-7; TRBD1 matches at 8 bases. This CDR3 is 16 amino acids long. The germline gives CDR1 MDHEN, CDR2 SYDVKM. J gave up 2 bases and V 2 bases, and 8 bases lay outside the gene matches. The CDR3 nucleotides are TGTGCCAGCAGTTTACCCGGGACAGGAAGGACCTACGAGCAGTACTTC. Translation: CASSLPGTGRTYEQYF.

The rearrangement joins TRBV6-5 to TRBJ2-1; 9 nucleotides align to TRBD2. The CDR3 sequence is 15 residues long. Trimming at V came to 6 bases and at J to 4 bases, leaving 7 bases not matched to a gene. Germline values: CDR1 MNHEY, CDR2 SVGAGI. CDR3 nucleotide sequence: TGTGCCAGCAGGCCGGGACTAGCAGAATACAATGAGCAGTTCTTC. Amino acid sequence: CASRPGLAEYNEQFF.

The J gene is TRBJ2-5, the V gene TRBV4-3; D call uncertain. TRBJ2-7 explains the end of the DNA better; the J call may be wrong. This CDR3 comprises 14 residues. Germline V lookup: CDR1 LGHNA, CDR2 YSLEER. The CDR3 sequence: CASSQDQQSYEQYF. The CDR3 nucleotides read TGCGCCAGCAGCCAAGATCAACAGTCCTACGAGCAGTACTTC.

The J gene is TRBJ2-7, the V gene TRBV7-2; 11 nucleotides line up with TRBD2. Germline CDR1 reads SGHTA; CDR2 reads FQGNSA. The V gene end was trimmed by 2 bases and the J gene end by 3 bases; junction bases not matched to a gene: 15. The CDR3 runs 19 residues. The CDR3 region has the DNA TGTGCCAGCAGCTTAAGGGGTCGGACTAGCGGGCTACCTCTCTACGAGCAGTACTTC. Residues: CASSLRGRTSGLPLYEQYF.

The gene calls are TRBV29-1 and TRBJ2-2; D possibly corresponds to TRBD1 (5 bases). The CDR3 length is 17 residues. V lost 7 bases and J lost 4, with 25 bases in between. The germline V gene encodes CDR1 SQVTM and CDR2 ANQGSEA. CDR3 region: CSASQASSGWSTGELFF. In nucleotides, the CDR3 is TGCAGCGCCAGCCAGGCCAGTTCAGGGTGGAGCACCGGGGAGCTGTTTTTT.

Only one count was recorded for this clone. The rearrangement links TRBV4-1 to TRBJ2-1; D perhaps matches TRBD1 (6 bases). This CDR3 spans 14 amino acids. The germline gives CDR1 MGHRA, CDR2 YSYEKL. The ends were cut back, 8 bases at V and 4 bases at J, with 15 bases in the middle. The CDR3 is CASASVDRYNEQFF. The CDR3 DNA is TGCGCCAGCGCCTCGGTGGACAGATACAATGAGCAGTTCTTC.

Concerning this clone itself: Other DNA sequences of this sample code for an identical CDR3. The gene calls are TRBV5-1 and TRBJ1-1; D ambiguous. The CDR3 runs to 15 residues. The V gene lost 0 bases and the J gene lost 1 base, with 10 bases spanning the gap. Germline lookup yields CDR1 SGHRS and CDR2 YFSETQ. Written as DNA, the CDR3 is TGCGCCAGCAGCTTGGTCCCAGGATCGAACACTGAAGCTTTCTTT. This gives the protein CASSLVPGSNTEAFF.

The chain carries TRBV4-1 and TRBJ2-7, with D unresolved. This CDR3 comprises 14 residues. V was clipped by 4 bases and J by 6 bases, with 16 bases between them. From germline, CDR1 is MGHRA and CDR2 YSYEKL. This chain's CDR3 is CASSPVLLAGEQYF. Here the CDR3 DNA reads TGCGCCAGCAGCCCGGTGCTTCTCGCCGGCGAGCAGTACTTC.